This T cell receptor beta chain was observed in a study of T cells after yellow fever vaccination. This clonotype has just a few counts. This CDR3 has 14 amino acids. V shed 5 bases and J shed 14 bases, with 19 bases lying between them. In germline, CDR1 is MNHNS, CDR2 SASEGT. TCRdb independently ran MiXCR on the 5' RACE reads; one entry per CDR3 protein. The table has 150,000 to 200,000 distinct CDR3 sequences, approximately 6.7% seen once; the top ten hold approximately 2.5%. This chain joins TRBV6-1 and TRBJ1-6; D remains unclear. The sequences come from CD4+ T cells sorted from PBMCs, collected roughly 5 days after the first yellow fever vaccination. The TCR sequence derives from a man aged 18 to 29 who received the YFV17D yellow fever vaccine. CDR3: CASSTLALSKALHF. CDR3 DNA sequence: TGTGCCAGCAGTACACTGGCCCTAAGTAAGGCCCTCCACTTT.